These T cell receptor beta chains were read from a single sample in a study of T cells in Graves' hyperthyroidism and ophthalmopathy. TCRdb analysed the multiplex PCR reads with MiXCR anew, one entry per CDR3 protein. The repertoire holds 700,000 to 850,000 distinct CDR3 sequences, around a third seen once, with 31% in the top ten. Sequences were obtained from blood. These receptors all stem from a woman between 35 and 50 years old with Graves' hyperthyroidism. CDR3s leave out the opening cysteine and the closing phenylalanine or tryptophan. The order of the fields is V gene, CDR3 protein.

V gene: TRBV15
CDR3 protein: ATSRDLGASGSYEQY

V gene: TRBV7-2
CDR3 protein: ASSLVGQGAGNTIY

V gene: TRBV7-2
CDR3 protein: ASSLDISSEQY

V gene: TRBV7-2
CDR3 protein: ASSLFGGPNEKLF

V gene: TRBV6-2/TRBV6-3
CDR3 protein: ASISGQSEAF

V gene: TRBV7-9
CDR3 protein: ASSTTGRTDTQY

V gene: TRBV10-2
CDR3 protein: ASSEIRAAEAF

V gene: TRBV6-4
CDR3 protein: ASSPGSAGANVLT

V gene: TRBV10-3
CDR3 protein: AISGRIYGYT

V gene: TRBV11-1
CDR3 protein: ASSPINSRGNEQF

V gene: TRBV2
CDR3 protein: ASSDENSPYNSPLH

V gene: TRBV7-3
CDR3 protein: ASSPGASGAVEQY

V gene: TRBV7-8
CDR3 protein: ASSLTGIEAF

V gene: TRBV6-6
CDR3 protein: ASRVLGGRNYGYT

V gene: TRBV11-2
CDR3 protein: ASSLEAGNAYEQY

V gene: TRBV13
CDR3 protein: ASSSQGRPIEAS

V gene: TRBV19
CDR3 protein: ASSPGSGRESTEAF

V gene: TRBV6-1
CDR3 protein: ASSPGTGWDLYEQY

V gene: TRBV9
CDR3 protein: ASSVGVSGQVNTEAF

V gene: TRBV29-1
CDR3 protein: SVGRTGGAYEQY

V gene: TRBV6-5
CDR3 protein: ASSYGLVGAQH

V gene: TRBV9
CDR3 protein: ASSFTGGLVEKLF

V gene: TRBV5-6
CDR3 protein: ASSRTRANYGYT

V gene: TRBV12-3/TRBV12-4
CDR3 protein: VSSLGGYEQY

V gene: TRBV19
CDR3 protein: ASSYSAQGWGSYEQY

V gene: TRBV7-9
CDR3 protein: ASSGGLANSPLH

V gene: TRBV24-1
CDR3 protein: ATSDSSTGGNEQY

V gene: TRBV12-3/TRBV12-4
CDR3 protein: ASSPQVVNTEAF

V gene: TRBV7-2
CDR3 protein: ASSFTGPGETQY

V gene: TRBV12-3/TRBV12-4
CDR3 protein: ASSQDPKGEAF

V gene: TRBV5-1
CDR3 protein: ASSLSQYEQY

V gene: TRBV5-1
CDR3 protein: ASTPSSMNTEAF

V gene: TRBV4-3
CDR3 protein: ASSLGRGEETQY

V gene: TRBV2
CDR3 protein: ASSDGARDTQY

V gene: TRBV7-2
CDR3 protein: ASSFFLGQNYEQY

V gene: TRBV20-1
CDR3 protein: SASSGPLADTQY

V gene: TRBV11-2
CDR3 protein: ASSQGSGVRYNEQF

V gene: TRBV10-3
CDR3 protein: AISGGRRGYEQY

V gene: TRBV6-6
CDR3 protein: ASTPGQRAYEQY

V gene: TRBV5-6
CDR3 protein: ASSGPGQGVENGYT

V gene: TRBV4-2
CDR3 protein: ASSQGDWESRY

V gene: TRBV25-1
CDR3 protein: AWGRGGSQETQY

V gene: TRBV5-4
CDR3 protein: ASSPPGRSSNTEAF

V gene: TRBV19
CDR3 protein: ASSTSSDQPQH

V gene: TRBV7-2
CDR3 protein: ASSPRGRGGNYGYT

V gene: TRBV19
CDR3 protein: AGSQTHRSYEQY

V gene: TRBV7-2
CDR3 protein: ASSAGPGQGETQY

V gene: TRBV10-2
CDR3 protein: ASSPGTLSNQPQH

V gene: TRBV28
CDR3 protein: ASSTTVYGYT

V gene: TRBV7-2
CDR3 protein: ASSAPGMPQPQH

V gene: TRBV6-5
CDR3 protein: ASSRPGRHYEQY

V gene: TRBV19
CDR3 protein: ASSAGGRYT

V gene: TRBV7-9
CDR3 protein: ASKSGRGNTEAF

V gene: TRBV9
CDR3 protein: ASSTTGSNTEAF

V gene: TRBV10-2
CDR3 protein: ASRWGTGGHEKLF